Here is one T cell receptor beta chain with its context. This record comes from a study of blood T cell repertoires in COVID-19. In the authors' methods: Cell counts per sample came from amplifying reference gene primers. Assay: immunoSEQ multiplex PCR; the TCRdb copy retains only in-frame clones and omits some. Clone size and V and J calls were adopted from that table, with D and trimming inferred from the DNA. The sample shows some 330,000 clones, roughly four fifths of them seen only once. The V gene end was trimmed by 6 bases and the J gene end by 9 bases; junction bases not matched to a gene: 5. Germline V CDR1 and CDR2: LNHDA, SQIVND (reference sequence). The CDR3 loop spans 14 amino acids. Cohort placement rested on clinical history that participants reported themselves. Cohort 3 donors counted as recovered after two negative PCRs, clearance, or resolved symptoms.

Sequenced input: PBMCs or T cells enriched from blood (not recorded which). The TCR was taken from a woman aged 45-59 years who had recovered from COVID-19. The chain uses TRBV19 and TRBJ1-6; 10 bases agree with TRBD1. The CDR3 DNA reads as TGTGCCAGTAGCCCCGGGACAGGGGTTTCACCCCTCCACTTT. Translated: CASSPGTGVSPLHF.